The subject of this entry is one T cell receptor (beta chain). CDR3 length: 15 residues. V lost 2 bases to trimming and J lost 8 bases; unmatched junction nucleotides: 6. From germline, CDR1 is LGHNA and CDR2 YSLEER. Primed by a sample-barcoded 5' primer and a J-beta primer mix, a second PCR proceeded for 7 to 11 cycles. TCRdb recomputed calls from the 5' RACE reads with MiXCR, one row per CDR3 protein. The repertoire has hundreds of thousands of distinct CDR3 sequences, around 48% of them found once; the top ten carry under 35%. The source of the sample is a study of blood T cells in healthy people across ages.

This TCR derives from a woman aged 60-75 years in good health. Sequenced sample: blood. The V and J genes are TRBV4-3 and TRBJ2-1; TRBD2 agrees at 10 bases. CDR3 protein: CASSQQAGGGDEQFF. CDR3 DNA sequence: TGCGCCAGCAGCCAACAAGCGGGAGGGGGCGATGAGCAGTTCTTC.